This T cell receptor (beta chain) was sequenced in a study of circulating and synovial CD4+ cells in juvenile arthritis. Study observations and caveats: Circulating pathogenic-like lymphocytes shared a substantially higher fraction of CDR3 sequences with synovium than bulk blood. Overlap with synovium rose as more T cells were sequenced. T cell genome counts differed by at least an order of magnitude between CPL and CD4 samples.

Libraries were prepared by immunoSEQ multiplex PCR; TCRdb keeps only in-frame clonotypes and omits some of them. Of tens of thousands of clones in the sample, about 95% were seen once. This clone was counted a single time. Antigen: not known. The CDR3 loop spans 14 amino acids. Germline CDR1 and CDR2: MNHNS and SASEGT. V lost 4 bases to trimming and J lost 6 bases, with 15 bases between them. The chain joins TRBV6-1 to TRBJ1-1, with a tentative D call TRBD1 (6 bases). This clonotype was sampled from a human donor with juvenile idiopathic arthritis. The specimen was CD4+ T cells from blood. The CDR3 spells CASSGIQGYAEAFF. The CDR3 DNA sequence: TGTGCCAGCAGTGGGATACAGGGCTACGCTGAAGCTTTCTTT.